This T cell receptor (beta chain) stems from a study of a mutant IDH1 vaccine in newly diagnosed glioma. Looking at the study overall: Patients got radiotherapy, temozolomide, or both beforehand, and most got both.

Time point of the sample: week 35, safety follow-up. A 20-mer mutant IDH1 peptide at 300 ug was injected subcutaneously with topical imiquimod. CDR1 is PRHDT and CDR2 is FYEKMQ in the germline V gene (reference sequence). CDR3 length equals 14 residues. Trimming took 0 bases from V and 5 from J, leaving 10 bases between them. A note on this clone: The antigen is undetermined.

Repertoires were generated with immunoSEQ multiplex PCR, while TCRdb's copy carries only in-frame clones and drops some. The table records roughly 50,000 clones, 80% to 85% of them present only once. This material consisted of PBMCs, taken from a glioma patient whose treatment included an IDH1 peptide vaccine. V gene TRBV13 combines with J gene TRBJ1-1; D might be TRBD1 (5 bases). This receptor was taken from a woman under 30 with glioma. The CDR3 sequence is CASSLGQGNTEAFF. The CDR3 coding sequence is TGTGCCAGCAGCTTAGGCCAGGGCAATACTGAAGCTTTCTTT.